This T cell receptor beta chain was documented in a study of technical replicates of blood from a few donors. The CDR3 is 18 residues long. The V end was cut by 1 base, the J end by 4 bases, with 20 bases between. From germline, CDR1 is SEHNR and CDR2 FQNEAQ (reference sequence). Only in-frame clones appear in the TCRdb table, and some are missing; sequencing was by immunoSEQ multiplex PCR. The top ten clones hold 0.24% of a sample with about 83,000 clones, approximately 94% of them seen once. V is TRBV7-9 and J is TRBJ2-1, with a possible D match to TRBD2 (5 bases). The clonotype comes from a human donor in good health. Sequences were obtained from T cells isolated from PBMCs. CDR3 protein: CASSLGIIALGKYNEQFF. The CDR3 nucleotides are TGTGCCAGCAGCTTAGGGATTATAGCGTTGGGAAAATACAATGAGCAGTTCTTC. The variable domain in full, completed from reference TRBV7-9 and TRBJ2-1, reads DTGVSQNPRHKITKRGQNVTFRCDPISEHNRLYWYRQTLGQGPEFLTYFQNEAQLEKSRLLSDRFSAERPKGSFSTLEIQRTEQGDSAMYLCASSLGIIALGKYNEQFFGPGTRLTVL.